This T cell receptor beta chain was observed in a study of blood T cell repertoires in COVID-19. For the study at large: T cells, B-cell-depleted T cells, or PBMCs provided the cDNA or gDNA that served as material.

Per the original data handling: Counts of nucleated cells, estimated from reference gene primer amplification, were obtained. The method was immunoSEQ multiplex PCR; TCRdb's version includes in-frame clones alone and lacks a portion of them. The D gene and trimming were derived from the DNA, and the V and J assignments and clone size from that table. The sample includes approximately 300,000 clones, roughly nine tenths seen only once; the top ten take around 2.5%. Remarks on this clone: Other nucleotide sequences from this sample produce the same CDR3.

Germline V gene lookup returns CDR1 MNHEY and CDR2 SMNVEV (reference sequence). Trimming removed 3 bases from V and 7 bases from J, with 12 bases in between. The CDR3 totals 13 residues. Symptom resolution, clearance, or two negative PCRs marked the recovered donors of Cohort 3. This chain uses TRBV27 with TRBJ1-2, with D perhaps matching TRBD1 (5 bases). Sequenced input: PBMCs or T cells enriched from blood (not recorded which). The TCR comes from a man aged 60 to 75 who had recovered from COVID-19. CDR3 sequence reads: CASSFWQGSGYTF. The CDR3 DNA reads as TGTGCCAGCAGTTTTTGGCAGGGCTCTGGCTACACCTTC.